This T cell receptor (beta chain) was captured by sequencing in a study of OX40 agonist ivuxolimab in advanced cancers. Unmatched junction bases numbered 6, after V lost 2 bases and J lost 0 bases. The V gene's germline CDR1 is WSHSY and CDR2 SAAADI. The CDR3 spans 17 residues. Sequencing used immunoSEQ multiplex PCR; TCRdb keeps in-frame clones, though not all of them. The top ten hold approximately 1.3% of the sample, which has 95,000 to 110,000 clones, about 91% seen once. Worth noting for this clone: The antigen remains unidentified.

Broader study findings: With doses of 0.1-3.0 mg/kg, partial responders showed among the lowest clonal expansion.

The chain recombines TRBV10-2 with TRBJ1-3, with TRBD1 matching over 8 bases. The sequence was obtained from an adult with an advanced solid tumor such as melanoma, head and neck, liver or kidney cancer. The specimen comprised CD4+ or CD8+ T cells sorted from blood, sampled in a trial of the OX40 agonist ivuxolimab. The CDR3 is CASSERTGISSGNTIYF. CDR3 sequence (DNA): TGCGCCAGCAGTGAGAGGACAGGGATTAGCTCTGGAAACACCATATATTTT.